The 6 T cell receptor beta chains listed next were all sequenced from one sample in a study of Tregs in tolerant kidney transplant recipients. TCRdb keeps only in-frame clones here, not all; method: immunoSEQ multiplex PCR. In the table there are roughly 64,000 clones, about 90% of which are singletons. The nonmyeloablative bone marrow transplants came from related graft donors, with transient mixed chimerism. The source was CD4+ T cells from blood (PBMCs), collected 6 months after the transplant. All receptors come from a human patient who received a combined kidney and bone marrow transplant. Certain T cells may be donor cells from the graft.

The chain links TRBV19 to TRBJ2-7; possible D gene TRBD2, 5 bases. The CDR3 runs 16 residues. Trimming took 3 bases from V and 7 from J, leaving 22 bases between them. In germline, CDR1 is LNHDA, CDR2 SQIVND (reference sequence). The CDR3: CASSIGGGVYSGEQYF. As DNA, the CDR3 is TGTGCCAGTAGTATTGGTGGTGGTGTCTACTCGGGAGAGCAGTACTTC.

The chain uses TRBV9 and TRBJ2-3; D gene ambiguous. The germline V gene has CDR1 SGDLS and CDR2 YYNGEE. This CDR3 is 14 amino acids long. V gave up 3 bases and J gave up 2 bases, with 10 bases separating them. The CDR3 sequence is CASSDPGYTDTQYF. Written as DNA, the CDR3 is TGTGCCAGCAGCGACCCCGGGTACACAGATACGCAGTATTTT.

J is TRBJ2-1 and V is TRBV7-2; TRBD2 agrees at 13 bases. The CDR3 covers 15 residues. Germline loops: CDR1 SGHTA, CDR2 FQGNSA. V lost 4 bases to trimming and J lost 8 bases; unmatched junction nucleotides: 5. CDR3 in amino acids: CASSSGLAGTDEQFF. The DNA for the CDR3 is TGTGCCAGCAGCTCGGGACTAGCGGGAACTGATGAGCAGTTCTTC.

The J gene is TRBJ2-1, the V gene TRBV27, with TRBD2 matching 8 bases. The CDR3 covers 17 residues. With V trimmed by 4 bases and J by 3 bases, 11 bases remained unmatched. Looked up from germline, CDR1 is MNHEY and CDR2 is SMNVEV (reference sequence). CDR3 nucleotide sequence: TGTGCCAGCAGTTCTAGACTCGGGACTAGTGGCTACAATGAGCAGTTCTTC. Protein: CASSSRLGTSGYNEQFF.

The CDR3: CASSRRLAGFGGELFF. The CDR3 DNA reads TGTGCCAGCAGCCGGAGACTAGCGGGGTTTGGCGGGGAGCTGTTTTTT. The chain uses TRBV14 and TRBJ2-2, with 11 bases fitting TRBD2. This CDR3 contains 16 residues. Germline CDR1 is SGHDN and CDR2 is FVKESK. V trimming: 4 bases; J trimming: 7 bases; junction bases outside the gene matches: 8.

This clone is medium-sized (0.01 to 0.1%) by share. The chain combines TRBV19 with TRBJ1-1; 9 bases line up with TRBD1. This CDR3 spans 13 amino acids. The V segment lost 7 bases and the J segment 6 bases; nucleotides outside the gene matches: 6. Germline CDR1 LNHDA, CDR2 SQIVND (reference sequence). In DNA form, the CDR3 reads TGTGCCAGTATGGGACAGGGAACTTCTGAAGCTTTCTTT. The encoded protein is CASMGQGTSEAFF.